These 21 T cell receptor beta chains originate from one sample sequenced in a study of T cells in women clearing cervical HPV infection. Clones were sequenced by immunoSEQ multiplex PCR, and TCRdb holds only the in-frame ones, with some missing. The sample table sets out about 30,000 clones. What was sequenced was blood buffy coat. These receptors came from a woman between 18 and 70 years old with a cervical HPV16 infection that either progressed to CIN3+ or cleared (not recorded which).

Turning to this clone: The sequence runs out 3 residues before the end of the CDR3; the remainder is reconstructed from the germline J gene. The chain links TRBV11-2 to TRBJ1-6, with no clear D. The V gene's germline CDR1 is SGHAT and CDR2 FQNNGV. The V and J ends lost 4 bases and 6 bases respectively, with 7 bases between them. The CDR3 totals 13 residues. Incomplete CDR3 DNA: TGTGCCAGCAGCTGGCAGTCTAATTCACCC. This codes for CASSWQSNSP. The CDR3 in full is CASSWQSNSPLHF.

Comment on this clone: The read gets to within 3 residues of the CDR3 end, and the germline J gene fills in the rest. The chain is built from TRBV7-2 and TRBJ1-5, with no clear D. V lost 5 bases and J 4 bases, leaving 9 bases between the germline ends. The CDR3 is 13 amino acids. CDR1 and CDR2 from the germline V gene are SGHTA and FQGNSA. The CDR3 sequence is CASSPRPNQPQHF. The CDR3 DNA, read in part, is TGTGCCAGCAGCCCCCGTCCGAATCAGCCC. Full variable domain (remainder filled in from reference TRBV7-2 and TRBJ1-5): GAGVSQSPSNKVTEKGKDVELRCDPISGHTALYWYRQSLGQGLEFLIYFQGNSAPDKSGLPSDRFSAERTGGSVSTLTIQRTQQEDSAVYLCASSPRPNQPQHFGDGTRLSIL.

Comments on this clone: The CDR3 end is not reached by the read, which stops 3 residues before it; the germline J gene fills it in. This chain joins TRBV7-1 and TRBJ2-3; 16 nucleotides line up with TRBD2. TRBV7-1 falls under the ORF class, with uncertain function. This CDR3 region has 20 residues. The V gene end was trimmed by 3 bases and the J gene end by 1 base; junction bases not matched to a gene: 10. The CDR3 region is CASSSSPGTSGRERTDTQYF. The sequenced CDR3 bases are TGTGCCAGCAGCTCCTCCCCCGGGACTAGCGGGAGGGAACGCACAGATACG.

CDR3 DNA (partial): TGTGCCATCAGTGAATCCGGGACTAGCGGGAGTCGTAGCGATACG. Encoded protein: CAISESGTSGSRSDT. The CDR3 reads in full as CAISESGTSGSRSDTQYF. The V and J genes are TRBV10-3 and TRBJ2-3; 14 bases agree with TRBD2. The read stops 3 residues short of the end of the CDR3; the missing end is completed from the germline J gene. The CDR3 consists of 18 residues. V lost 3 bases and J lost 6; bases outside the gene matches: 11. Germline CDR1 and CDR2: ENHRY and SYGVKD.

The CDR3 DNA, read in part, is TGTGCCAGTAGTATTATTGGTCTAGCGGGAAGCTCCTACAATGAG. It encodes CASSIIGLAGSSYNE. The full CDR3 sequence reads CASSIIGLAGSSYNEQFF. V gene TRBV19 combines with J gene TRBJ2-1; 9 bases line up with TRBD2. The read finishes 3 residues shy of the CDR3 end, and the germline J gene is used to complete it. The CDR3 runs to 18 residues. CDR1 is LNHDA and CDR2 is SQIVND in the germline V gene (reference sequence). Unmatched junction bases numbered 9, after V lost 3 bases and J lost 0 bases.

On this clone: Coverage ceases 3 residues before the CDR3 finishes, and the germline J gene fills in the end. The V call is TRBV5-6, the J call TRBJ1-1; 9 positions agree with TRBD1. This CDR3 comprises 12 residues. CDR1 and CDR2 from the germline V gene are SGHDT and YYEEEE. CDR3 sequence: CASSPGQGRAFF. The part of the CDR3 DNA that was read is TGTGCCAGCAGCCCAGGACAGGGGCGA.

Worth noting for this clone: The read ends 3 residues shy of where the CDR3 ends; the end is completed using the germline J gene. The J gene is TRBJ1-4, the V gene TRBV28; D may be TRBD1 (5 bases). The CDR3 has 15 amino acids. Germline V gene sequence: CDR1 MDHEN, CDR2 SYDVKM. CDR3 residues: CASPTRGFVGKKLFF. The DNA read from the CDR3 is TGTGCCAGCCCAACCCGGGGGTTCGTGGGAAAGAAA.

Concerning this clone: The read comes to an end 3 residues before the CDR3 does, leaving the germline J gene to fill in the end. The chain has TRBV6-1 and TRBJ1-6, with 10 bases aligning to TRBD1. V shed 4 bases and J 8 bases; nucleotides not matched to a gene: 8. This CDR3 is built from 16 residues. The V gene's germline CDR1 is MNHNS and CDR2 SASEGT. Incomplete CDR3 DNA: TGTGCCAGCAGTGCGTACGACAGGGGGCTTGATTCACCC. It specifies CASSAYDRGLDSP. The whole CDR3 sequence is CASSAYDRGLDSPLHF.

On this clone: The sequenced fragment ends 3 residues before the CDR3 boundary, so the rest is inferred from the germline J gene. This chain joins TRBV20-1 and TRBJ2-7; 7 bases are a match to TRBD2. Trimming removed 4 bases from V and 6 bases from J; junction bases left unmatched: 12. This CDR3 has 14 residues. Germline assignment: CDR1 DFQATT and CDR2 SNEGSKA (reference sequence). This chain's CDR3 is CSAIKAGMSPEQYF. The sequenced part of the CDR3 DNA is TGCAGTGCTATAAAAGCGGGAATGTCGCCCGAG.

About this clone: The read comes to an end 3 residues before the CDR3 does, leaving the germline J gene to fill in the end. V is TRBV18 and J is TRBJ1-2, with 7 bases identical to TRBD1. Germline V gives CDR1 KGHSH, CDR2 LQKENI. The CDR3 consists of 15 residues. The DNA read from the CDR3 is TGTGCCAGCTCACCTACGGGACAGACAACAGATACC. This sequence encodes CASSPTGQTTDT. The CDR3, in full, reads CASSPTGQTTDTYTF.

About this clone: From the germline J gene comes the end of the CDR3, since the read stops 3 residues before it. V and J are TRBV14 and TRBJ2-1; weak D call: TRBD1 (5 bases). Trimming took off 0 bases at V and 7 bases at J, with 13 bases between the two ends. Germline CDR1 is SGHDN and CDR2 is FVKESK. There are 15 residues in the CDR3. The CDR3 sequence is CASSQDWQGKNEQFF. The sequenced CDR3 bases are TGTGCCAGCAGCCAAGATTGGCAGGGAAAAAATGAG.

For this clone: The read terminates 3 residues before the CDR3 end, so the remaining end is supplied by the germline J gene. The chain combines TRBV19 with TRBJ1-2; 9 positions match TRBD1. Per germline, CDR1 LNHDA and CDR2 SQIVND (reference sequence). This CDR3 contains 16 residues. Trimming removed 6 bases from V and 7 bases from J; junction bases left unmatched: 15. The CDR3 DNA, read in part, is TGTGCCAGTAGCCATGAGATGCCGGGACAGGGATCTGGC. Translating gives CASSHEMPGQGSG. The complete CDR3 sequence is CASSHEMPGQGSGYTF.

With regard to this clone: The read gets to within 3 residues of the CDR3 end, and the germline J gene fills in the rest. The V gene is TRBV2, the J gene TRBJ1-4; D gene unclear. Germline values: CDR1 SNHLY, CDR2 FYNNEI. This CDR3 has 18 residues. Between the trimmed V and J ends, which lost 0 bases and 0 bases, there was a span of 14 bases. CDR3 DNA (partial): TGTGCCAGCAGTGAAGCGGTGAACAGAGTTGCAACTAATGAAAAA. Its translation is CASSEAVNRVATNEK. The full-length CDR3 reads as CASSEAVNRVATNEKLFF.

A word on this clone: The observed sequence ends 3 residues before the CDR3 terminus, with the missing tail filled in from the germline J gene. The genes are TRBV4-1 and TRBJ1-2; D possibly corresponds to TRBD1 (5 bases). CDR1 MGHRA and CDR2 YSYEKL come from the germline V gene. This CDR3 is 15 amino acids long. The V and J ends lost 3 bases and 4 bases respectively, with 15 bases between them. The DNA read from the CDR3 is TGCGCCAGCAGCCATCCGACAGTAGGGGTCTATGGC. It encodes CASSHPTVGVYG. The complete CDR3 protein is CASSHPTVGVYGYTF.

Note on this clone: The read halts 3 residues ahead of the CDR3 end, with the missing end drawn from the germline J gene. The gene calls are TRBV14 and TRBJ1-3; unclear D gene. The CDR3 contains 15 residues. V was shortened by 3 bases and J by 0 bases, with 9 bases between the two germline ends. In germline, CDR1 is SGHDN, CDR2 FVKESK. The sequenced part of the CDR3 DNA is TGTGCCAGCAGCCAGAGACTTAGCTCTGGAAACACC. It specifies CASSQRLSSGNT. The entire CDR3 reads CASSQRLSSGNTIYF.

The CDR3 loop is CSARIAVEQYF. CDR3 bases read: TGCAGTGCTAGGATAGCGGTCGAG. The genes are TRBV20-1 and TRBJ2-7; TRBD2 is a possible D gene (6 bases). The CDR3 extends 3 residues past the end of the read, so its final part is completed from the germline J gene. V shed 3 bases and J shed 6 bases, with 9 bases lying between them. The germline CDR1 and CDR2 sequences are DFQATT and SNEGSKA (reference sequence). The CDR3 extends over 11 amino acids.

Regarding this clone: The read falls 3 residues short of the CDR3 end, and the missing part is taken from the germline J gene. The chain employs TRBV7-2 and TRBJ1-2; D gene unclear. This CDR3 comprises 14 residues. CDR1 is SGHTA and CDR2 is FQGNSA in the germline V gene. The CDR3 bases that were read are TGTGCCAGCAGCTTAGGTCCTAGCACAGATACC. Encoded protein: CASSLGPSTDT. The full CDR3 reads CASSLGPSTDTYTF.

This CDR3 reads CASSEGALAGESSYEQYF. The sequenced part of the CDR3 DNA is TGTGCCAGCAGTGAAGGAGCACTAGCGGGAGAGAGCTCCTACGAG. This rearrangement joins TRBV2 to TRBJ2-7; TRBD2 agrees at 11 bases. The CDR3 end is not reached by the read, which stops 3 residues before it; the germline J gene fills it in. The germline V gene encodes CDR1 SNHLY and CDR2 FYNNEI. The CDR3 is made up of 18 amino acids. With V trimmed by 1 base and J by 0 bases, 8 bases remained unmatched.

In the case of this clone: The read stops 3 residues short of the end of the CDR3; the missing end is completed from the germline J gene. V gene TRBV19 combines with J gene TRBJ1-1; TRBD1 agrees at 9 bases. CDR1 is LNHDA, CDR2 SQIVND, per germline (reference sequence). J was trimmed by 4 bases and V by 3 bases; bases with no gene match: 3. The CDR3 sequence is 14 residues long. CDR3 DNA, as far as it was read: TGTGCCAGTAGTATTTTGGACAGGGGCACTGAA. It specifies CASSILDRGTE. The entire CDR3 reads CASSILDRGTEAFF.

About this clone: The read halts 3 residues ahead of the CDR3 end, with the missing end drawn from the germline J gene. The chain combines TRBV2 with TRBJ1-2; D unclear. The CDR3 is made up of 16 amino acids. From germline, CDR1 is SNHLY and CDR2 FYNNEI. CDR3 bases read: TGTGCCAGCAGTGAAGGGGGTGGCGGGAGTTTATACGAC. Translating it yields CASSEGGGGSLYD. The full CDR3 sequence reads CASSEGGGGSLYDYTF. The entire variable domain, with the rest obtained from reference TRBV2 and TRBJ1-2, is as follows: EPEVTQTPSHQVTQMGQEVILRCVPISNHLYFYWYRQILGQKVEFLVSFYNNEISEKSEIFDDQFSVERPDGSNFTLKIRSTKLEDSAMYFCASSEGGGGSLYDYTFGSGTRLTVV.

Concerning this clone itself: Coverage ceases 3 residues before the CDR3 finishes, and the germline J gene fills in the end. The chain uses TRBV7-9 and TRBJ1-4; D may be TRBD1 (6 bases). The germline V and J ends were trimmed by 5 bases and 7 bases, with 14 bases remaining between them. Germline CDR1 SEHNR, CDR2 FQNEAQ (reference sequence). The CDR3 is 14 residues long. The CDR3 sequence is CASSAQGVSEKLFF. The CDR3 bases that were read are TGTGCCAGCAGCGCACAGGGCGTGAGTGAAAAA.